A single sample is the source of the 18 T cell receptor beta chains below, sequenced in a study of blood T cell repertoires in COVID-19. Here immunoSEQ multiplex PCR was the method, and the copy in TCRdb shows in-frame clones only, minus some. The sample carries roughly 250,000 clones, 80% to 95% recorded once. Source material: PBMCs or T cells enriched from blood (not recorded which). The source is a woman aged 18-35 years who had recovered from COVID-19.

This clone was found once. V usage is TRBV19 and J usage is TRBJ2-1, with D tentatively TRBD2 (5 bases). The V end was cut by 0 bases, the J end by 9 bases, with 6 bases between. Germline assignment: CDR1 LNHDA and CDR2 SQIVND (reference sequence). The CDR3 is 12 residues long. The CDR3 DNA sequence: TGTGCCAGTAGTATAGAGGCGGGTGAGCAGTTCTTC. It specifies CASSIEAGEQFF.

The V gene is TRBV28, the J gene TRBJ1-3, with D unclear. This CDR3 region has 12 residues. Trimming removed 6 bases from V and 4 bases from J, with 7 bases in between. Germline V CDR1 and CDR2: MDHEN, SYDVKM. The CDR3 reads CASRASGNTIYF. CDR3 nucleotides: TGTGCCAGCAGGGCATCAGGAAACACCATATATTTT.

This chain uses TRBV11-3 with TRBJ2-3; weak D call: TRBD2 (6 bases). The CDR3 is 15 amino acids. V lost 3 bases, J lost 0 bases, and 10 bases lay in between. Germline CDR1 and CDR2: SGHNT and YENEEA. CDR3 region: CASSFTGVSTDTQYF. The CDR3 DNA reads as TGTGCCAGCAGCTTCACGGGGGTTAGCACAGATACGCAGTATTTT. The whole variable domain, remainder taken from reference TRBV11-3 and TRBJ2-3, is EAGVVQSPRYKIIEKKQPVAFWCNPISGHNTLYWYLQNLGQGPELLIRYENEEAVDDSQLPKDRFSAERLKGVDSTLKIQPAELGDSAVYLCASSFTGVSTDTQYFGPGTRLTVL.

The chain links TRBV28 to TRBJ1-1, with 8 bases fitting TRBD1. Germline V gives CDR1 MDHEN, CDR2 SYDVKM. The CDR3 sequence is 15 residues long. J gave up 4 bases and V 7 bases, and 11 bases lay outside the gene matches. The CDR3 protein is CASTPDRAISTEAFF. Written as DNA, the CDR3 is TGTGCCAGCACCCCGGACAGGGCGATCTCCACTGAAGCTTTCTTT.

The V gene is TRBV19, the J gene TRBJ1-5; 10 bases align to TRBD1. Germline trimming cut 4 bases from V and 2 bases from J; bases unmatched to any gene: 17. The V gene's germline CDR1 is LNHDA and CDR2 SQIVND (reference sequence). The CDR3 has 20 amino acids. This chain's CDR3 is CASSRLLGQGRFERNQPQHF. The CDR3 coding sequence is TGTGCCAGTAGTAGACTTTTGGGACAGGGGAGATTTGAGCGCAATCAGCCCCAGCATTTT.

V is TRBV5-8 and J is TRBJ2-7; maybe TRBD1 (5 bases). Germline CDR1 reads SGHTS; CDR2 reads YDEGEE. The length of the CDR3 is 15 residues. V gave up 3 bases and J gave up 2 bases, with 15 bases separating them. The CDR3 reads CASSSLAGLAYEQYF. The CDR3 nucleotides read TGTGCCAGCAGCTCCCTCGCAGGGTTGGCCTACGAGCAGTACTTC.

CDR3 coding DNA: TGTGCCATCGGACTAGCGGGGGCTTCCTACAATGAGCAGTTCTTC. This codes for CAIGLAGASYNEQFF. The chain combines TRBV10-3 with TRBJ2-1; TRBD2 agrees at 13 bases. J was trimmed by 1 base and V by 8 bases; bases with no gene match: 2. The CDR3 length is 15 residues. The V gene's germline CDR1 is ENHRY and CDR2 SYGVKD.

V gene TRBV3-1 (or the pseudogene TRBV3-2) combines with J gene TRBJ1-5; TRBD1 aligns across 7 bases. Germline CDR1 reads LGHDT; CDR2 reads YNNKEL (reference sequence). Unmatched junction bases numbered 5, after V lost 2 bases and J lost 7 bases. The CDR3 extends over 14 amino acids. The CDR3, as DNA: TGTGCCAGCAGCCAAACAGGGGAATGGCAGCCCCAGCATTTT. Encoded protein: CASSQTGEWQPQHF.

This chain uses TRBV27 with TRBJ2-7; 8 bases align to TRBD2. The CDR3 sequence is 14 residues long. V trimming: 8 bases; J trimming: 3 bases; junction bases outside the gene matches: 9. Germline-derived CDR1 and CDR2 are MNHEY and SMNVEV (reference sequence). The CDR3 is CASSGGQVIYEQYF. The DNA for the CDR3 is TGTGCCAGCTCGGGGGGGCAAGTTATCTACGAGCAGTACTTC.

This clone appeared a few times. V is TRBV2 and J is TRBJ1-2; D remains ambiguous. With 6 bases removed from V and 8 bases from J, the gap between germline ends came to 19 bases. This CDR3 has 14 residues. The germline V gene has CDR1 SNHLY and CDR2 FYNNEI. This chain's CDR3 is CASREGSGVYGYTF. The DNA for the CDR3 is TGTGCCAGCAGAGAGGGTTCCGGGGTTTACGGCTACACCTTC.

V usage is TRBV18 and J usage is TRBJ2-3; no reliable D call. Germline V gene data show CDR1 as KGHSH and CDR2 as LQKENI. The CDR3 runs to 13 residues. Trimming pared 5 bases from V and 0 bases from J, leaving 6 bases between. This CDR3 reads CASSATSTDTQYF. The DNA for the CDR3 is TGTGCCAGCTCAGCAACTAGCACAGATACGCAGTATTTT.

V and J are TRBV6-5 and TRBJ2-7; 7 bases are shared with TRBD2. J gave up 3 bases and V 4 bases, and 9 bases lay outside the gene matches. CDR1 is MNHEY and CDR2 is SVGAGI in the germline V gene. CDR3 length equals 15 residues. CDR3 sequence: CASSFQQGRDYEQYF. CDR3 sequence (DNA): TGTGCCAGCAGTTTTCAGCAAGGGAGGGACTACGAGCAGTACTTC.

This chain links TRBV7-8 with TRBJ1-4, with 8 bases that match TRBD1. Losses at the gene ends were 5 bases for V and 6 bases for J; bases not matched to a gene: 5. This CDR3 is built from 14 residues. Germline-derived CDR1 and CDR2 are SGHVS and FQNEAQ. CDR3 sequence reads: CASSTRTGYEKLFF. The CDR3 DNA reads as TGTGCCAGCAGCACTCGGACAGGGTATGAAAAACTGTTTTTT.

The rearrangement links TRBV5-4 to TRBJ1-6; TRBD1 might be the D (6 bases). Deletions cut 7 bases from V and 9 bases from J, with 14 bases between. Germline V gene sequence: CDR1 SGHNT, CDR2 YYREEE (reference sequence). The CDR3 covers 13 residues. CDR3 nucleotide sequence: TGTGCCAGCCACAGGGAAGGGATTTCACCCCTCCACTTT. Its protein product is CASHREGISPLHF.

The CDR3 sequence: CASSLGAGETTPLHF. The CDR3 coding sequence is TGCGCCAGCAGCTTGGGAGCAGGGGAAACGACACCCCTCCACTTT. The chain has TRBV5-1 and TRBJ1-6, with D possibly TRBD1 on 6 matching bases. The length of the CDR3 is 15 residues. In germline, CDR1 is SGHRS, CDR2 YFSETQ. V gave up 0 bases and J gave up 11 bases, with 15 bases separating them.

This chain links TRBV29-1 with TRBJ2-1; tentatively, D is TRBD2 (6 bases). The CDR3 spans 13 residues. V lost 7 bases, J lost 3 bases, and 13 bases lay in between. Germline V lookup: CDR1 SQVTM, CDR2 ANQGSEA. CDR3 bases: TGCAGCGCGACCGGCGGGAACTACAATGAGCAGTTCTTC. Translated: CSATGGNYNEQFF.

The V and J genes are TRBV6-4 and TRBJ2-2, with D tentatively TRBD2 (6 bases). The CDR3 is 15 residues long. V shed 7 bases and J shed 5 bases, with 17 bases lying between them. CDR1 and CDR2 from the germline V gene are MRHNA and SNTAGT. CDR3 loop: CASKDYPGVTGELFF. The DNA of the CDR3 is TGTGCCAGCAAGGACTACCCGGGGGTAACCGGGGAGCTGTTTTTT.

The rearrangement joins TRBV4-1 to TRBJ1-5; perhaps TRBD1 as D (5 bases). This CDR3 is built from 14 residues. The V and J ends lost 0 bases and 7 bases respectively, with 10 bases between them. Looked up from germline, CDR1 is MGHRA and CDR2 is YSYEKL. The DNA of the CDR3 is TGCGCCAGCAGCCAAGACAGGGATAGACAGCCCCAGCATTTT. This codes for CASSQDRDRQPQHF.